The 3 T cell receptor beta chains below all came from one sample that was sequenced in a study of T cell responses to AZD1222 COVID-19 vaccine. Method: immunoSEQ multiplex PCR; TCRdb's copy keeps in-frame clones and lacks some. The sample has some 50,000 clones; 65% to 85% are singletons. Sequences were derived from peripheral blood, sampled on day 0 of MenACWY control vaccination. These receptors all stem from an adult in good health.

The chain combines TRBV12-3 or TRBV12-4 with TRBJ2-2; D might be TRBD2 (6 bases). V was shortened by 6 bases and J by 7 bases, with 9 bases between the two germline ends. This CDR3 comprises 12 residues. In DNA form, the CDR3 reads TGTGCCAGCAGCCCGGGGGTCGGGGAGCTGTTTTTT. Encoded protein: CASSPGVGELFF.

J is TRBJ1-2 and V is TRBV9; 10 bases map to TRBD1. V lost 3 bases, J lost 1 base, and 3 bases stayed unmatched. Germline-derived CDR1 and CDR2 are SGDLS and YYNGEE. This CDR3 comprises 15 residues. The CDR3 protein is CASSARDRGNYGYTF. The CDR3 nucleotides read TGTGCCAGCAGCGCGAGGGACAGGGGTAACTATGGCTACACCTTC.

V usage is TRBV9 and J usage is TRBJ1-2; TRBD1 agrees at 7 bases. V lost 4 bases to trimming and J lost 2 bases; unmatched junction nucleotides: 2. The CDR3 has 13 amino acids. Germline V lookup: CDR1 SGDLS, CDR2 YYNGEE. Here the CDR3 DNA reads TGTGCCAGCAGCCAACAGGGGAACTATGGCTACACCTTC. It specifies CASSQQGNYGYTF.